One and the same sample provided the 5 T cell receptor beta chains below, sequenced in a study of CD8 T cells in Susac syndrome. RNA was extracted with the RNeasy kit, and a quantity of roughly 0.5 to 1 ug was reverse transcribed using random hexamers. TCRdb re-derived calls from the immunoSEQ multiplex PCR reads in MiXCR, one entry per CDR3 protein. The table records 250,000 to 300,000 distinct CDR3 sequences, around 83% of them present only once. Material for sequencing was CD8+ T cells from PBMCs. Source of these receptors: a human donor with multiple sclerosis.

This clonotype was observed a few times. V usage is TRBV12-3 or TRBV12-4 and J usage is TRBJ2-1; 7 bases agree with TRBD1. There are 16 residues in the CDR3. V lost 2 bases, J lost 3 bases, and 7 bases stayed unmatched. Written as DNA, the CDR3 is TGTGCCAGCAGTTTATTCTTGAACAGGGGCTACAATGAGCAGTTCTTC. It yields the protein CASSLFLNRGYNEQFF.

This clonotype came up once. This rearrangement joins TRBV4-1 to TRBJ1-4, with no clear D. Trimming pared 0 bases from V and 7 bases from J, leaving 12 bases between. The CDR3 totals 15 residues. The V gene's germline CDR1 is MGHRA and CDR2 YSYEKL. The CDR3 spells CASSQESWGAEKLFF. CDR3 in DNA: TGCGCCAGCAGCCAAGAATCGTGGGGAGCTGAAAAACTGTTTTTT.

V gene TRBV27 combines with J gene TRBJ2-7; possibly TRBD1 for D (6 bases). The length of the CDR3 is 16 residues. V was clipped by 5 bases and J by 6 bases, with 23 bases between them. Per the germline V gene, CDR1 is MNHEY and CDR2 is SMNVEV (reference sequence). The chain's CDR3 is CASSLAMGDNWSEQYF. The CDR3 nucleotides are TGTGCCAGCAGTCTCGCTATGGGGGACAATTGGAGCGAGCAGTACTTC.

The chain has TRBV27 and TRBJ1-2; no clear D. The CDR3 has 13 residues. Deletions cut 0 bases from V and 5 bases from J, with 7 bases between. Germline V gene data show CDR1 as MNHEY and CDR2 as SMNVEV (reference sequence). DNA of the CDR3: TGTGCCAGCAGTTTATCAAATGGTTATGGCTACACCTTC. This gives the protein CASSLSNGYGYTF.

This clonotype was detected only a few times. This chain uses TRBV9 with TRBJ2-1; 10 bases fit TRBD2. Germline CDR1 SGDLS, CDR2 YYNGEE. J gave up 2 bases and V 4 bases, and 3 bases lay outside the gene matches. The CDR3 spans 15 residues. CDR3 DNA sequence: TGTGCCAGCAGCCTTAGCGGGAGGACCTACAATGAGCAGTTCTTC. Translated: CASSLSGRTYNEQFF.